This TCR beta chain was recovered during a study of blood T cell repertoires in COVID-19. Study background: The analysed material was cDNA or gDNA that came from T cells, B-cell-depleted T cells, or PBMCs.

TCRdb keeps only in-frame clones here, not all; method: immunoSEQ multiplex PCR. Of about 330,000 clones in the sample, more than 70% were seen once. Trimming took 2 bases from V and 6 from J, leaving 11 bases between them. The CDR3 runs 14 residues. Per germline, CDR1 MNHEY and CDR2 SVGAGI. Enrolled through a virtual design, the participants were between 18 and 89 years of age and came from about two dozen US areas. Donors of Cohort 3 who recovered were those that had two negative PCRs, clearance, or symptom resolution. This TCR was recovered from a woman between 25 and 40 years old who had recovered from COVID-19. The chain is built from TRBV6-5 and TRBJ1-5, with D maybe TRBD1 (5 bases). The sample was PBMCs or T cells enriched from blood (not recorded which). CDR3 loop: CASSYGASTQPQHF. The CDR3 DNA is TGTGCCAGCAGTTACGGGGCCTCGACTCAGCCCCAGCATTTT.